A single sample gave rise to the 5 T cell receptor beta chains below, sequenced in a study of T cells in Graves' hyperthyroidism and ophthalmopathy. RNA transcripts served as the template for amplifying TCR beta CDR3 regions. The TCR CDR3 was amplified in a first-round RT-PCR using the HTBI primer set. Each CDR3 protein gets one entry after TCRdb re-called the multiplex PCR reads with MiXCR. Altogether around 800,000 distinct CDR3 sequences are present, 38% being singletons, with the ten largest covering 8.9%. The sequenced sample was blood. These receptors were collected from a man aged 18-30 years with Graves' hyperthyroidism.

This chain links TRBV2 with TRBJ2-2, with 8 bases identical to TRBD1. J lost 6 bases, V lost 3 bases, and 9 bases had no gene match. This CDR3 spans 16 amino acids. Germline CDR1 reads SNHLY; CDR2 reads FYNNEI. CDR3 loop: CASSDNSGGGPGELFF. The CDR3 DNA sequence: TGTGCCAGCAGTGACAACTCAGGGGGCGGTCCCGGGGAGCTGTTTTTT.

This clonotype showed up many times. The rearrangement joins TRBV10-3 to TRBJ2-5, with D maybe TRBD2 (5 bases). Looked up from germline, CDR1 is ENHRY and CDR2 is SYGVKD. This CDR3 has 11 residues. V was shortened by 5 bases and J by 5 bases, with 6 bases between the two germline ends. CDR3 nucleotide sequence: TGTGCCATCAGTCCGGGGGAGACCCAGTACTTC. It encodes CAISPGETQYF.

The V call is TRBV2, the J call TRBJ2-5; TRBD2 matches at 9 bases. This CDR3 comprises 17 residues. CDR1 is SNHLY and CDR2 is FYNNEI in the germline V gene. V shed 5 bases and J 4 bases; nucleotides not matched to a gene: 14. The CDR3 loop is CASSYPAGGPVGETQYF. The CDR3, as DNA: TGTGCCAGCAGTTACCCGGCGGGAGGGCCGGTTGGAGAGACCCAGTACTTC.

This clonotype came up many times. The chain recombines TRBV10-3 with TRBJ2-7; 7 bases agree with TRBD1. The CDR3 length is 17 residues. V trimming: 0 bases; J trimming: 3 bases; junction bases outside the gene matches: 11. CDR1 is ENHRY, CDR2 SYGVKD, per germline. The CDR3, as DNA: TGTGCCATCAGTGAGTCGAAAGCCAGGGACAGTCACTACGAGCAGTACTTC. Translating it yields CAISESKARDSHYEQYF.

The V gene is TRBV4-3, the J gene TRBJ2-5; D is undetermined. The CDR3 is made up of 14 amino acids. Germline V gives CDR1 LGHNA, CDR2 YSLEER. V was shortened by 1 base and J by 3 bases, with 9 bases between the two germline ends. In DNA form, the CDR3 reads TGCGCCAGCAGCCAAGTGGGCCTGAAAGAGACCCAGTACTTC. It yields the protein CASSQVGLKETQYF.